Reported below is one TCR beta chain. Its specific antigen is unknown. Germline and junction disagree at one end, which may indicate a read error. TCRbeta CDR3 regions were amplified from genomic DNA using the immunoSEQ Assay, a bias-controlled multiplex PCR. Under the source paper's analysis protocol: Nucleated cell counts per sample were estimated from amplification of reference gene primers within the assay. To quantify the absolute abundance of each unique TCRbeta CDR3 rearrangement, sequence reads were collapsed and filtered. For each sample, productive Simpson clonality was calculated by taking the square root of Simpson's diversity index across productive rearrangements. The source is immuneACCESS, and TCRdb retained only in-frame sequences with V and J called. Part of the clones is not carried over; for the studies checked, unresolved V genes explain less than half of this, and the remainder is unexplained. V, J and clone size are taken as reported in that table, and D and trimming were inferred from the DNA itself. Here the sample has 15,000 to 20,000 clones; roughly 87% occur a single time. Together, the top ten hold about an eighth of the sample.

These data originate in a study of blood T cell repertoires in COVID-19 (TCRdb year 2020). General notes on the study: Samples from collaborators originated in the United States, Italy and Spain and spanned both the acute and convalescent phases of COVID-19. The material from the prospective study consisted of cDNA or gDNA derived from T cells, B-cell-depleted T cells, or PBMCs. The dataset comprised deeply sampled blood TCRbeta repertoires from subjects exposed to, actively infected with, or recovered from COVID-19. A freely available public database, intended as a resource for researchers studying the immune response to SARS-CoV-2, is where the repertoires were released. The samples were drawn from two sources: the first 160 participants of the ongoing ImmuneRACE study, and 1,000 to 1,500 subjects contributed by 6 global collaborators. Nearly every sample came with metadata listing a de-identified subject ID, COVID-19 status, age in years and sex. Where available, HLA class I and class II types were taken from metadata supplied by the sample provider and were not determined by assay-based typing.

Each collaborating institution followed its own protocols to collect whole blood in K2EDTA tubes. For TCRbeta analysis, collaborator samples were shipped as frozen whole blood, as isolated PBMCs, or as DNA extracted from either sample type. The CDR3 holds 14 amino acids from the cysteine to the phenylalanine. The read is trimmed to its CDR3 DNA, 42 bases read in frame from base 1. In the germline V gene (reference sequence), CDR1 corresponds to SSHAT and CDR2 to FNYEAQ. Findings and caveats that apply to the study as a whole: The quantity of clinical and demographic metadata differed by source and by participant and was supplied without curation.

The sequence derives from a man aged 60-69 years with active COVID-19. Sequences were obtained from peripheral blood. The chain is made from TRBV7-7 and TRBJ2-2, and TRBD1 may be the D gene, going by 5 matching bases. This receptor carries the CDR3 CASSPQGNTGELFF. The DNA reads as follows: TGTGCTAGCAGCCCGCAGGGTAACACCGGGGAGCTGTTTTTT.